The text below deals with one T cell receptor beta chain. The sample belongs to a study of OX40 agonist ivuxolimab in advanced cancers. Germline V lookup: CDR1 SNHLY, CDR2 FYNNEI. This CDR3 has 13 amino acids. The germline V and J ends were trimmed by 3 bases and 10 bases, with 13 bases remaining between them. Autoimmune disease history or systemic immunosuppression led to patient exclusion. The method was immunoSEQ multiplex PCR; TCRdb's version includes in-frame clones alone and lacks a portion of them. The sample contains several thousand clones, just under 75% of which appear only once. The sequence was obtained from an adult with an advanced solid tumor such as melanoma, head and neck, liver or kidney cancer. V is TRBV2 and J is TRBJ2-1; unclear D gene. The source material was CD4+ or CD8+ T cells sorted from blood, sampled in a trial of the OX40 agonist ivuxolimab. This CDR3 is CASSETQPVEQFF. In DNA form, the CDR3 reads TGTGCCAGCAGTGAGACCCAACCAGTGGAGCAGTTCTTC.